Listed below are T cell receptor beta chains from one sample, sequenced in a study of T-cell memory formation after mild COVID-19. One entry per CDR3 protein results from TCRdb running MiXCR on the 5' RACE reads. The table records hundreds of thousands of distinct CDR3 sequences, 15% to 20% of them present only once. Material for sequencing was PBMCs or a T cell subset sorted from them (not recorded which). Source of these receptors: an adult woman who had mild COVID-19 (a few samples of this study predate the infection). Cell type and time point are not known. CDR3s include the opening cysteine and the closing phenylalanine or tryptophan. D genes are given only for firm matches. Clone size is stated in some rows and not others, as once, few, many or a class when expanded.

v_call	d_call	j_call	clone_size	cdr3_aa	cdr3_nt
TRBV20-1	.	TRBJ2-3	.	CSVHGAGTDTQYF	TGCAGTGTTCATGGGGCCGGCACAGATACGCAGTATTTT
TRBV24-1	.	TRBJ1-2	few	CATSDWGGSGYGYTF	TGTGCCACCAGTGATTGGGGGGGCAGCGGCTATGGCTACACCTTC
TRBV12-3/TRBV12-4	.	TRBJ1-5	few	CASSRDYQPQHF	TGTGCCAGCAGCCGCGATTACCAGCCCCAGCATTTT
TRBV6-2/TRBV6-3	.	TRBJ2-5	.	CASSLPGTAKETQYF	TGTGCCAGCAGTTTACCCGGGACGGCTAAAGAGACCCAGTACTTC
TRBV14	.	TRBJ1-1	.	CASSQARTSEAFF	TGTGCCAGCAGCCAAGCACGGACCTCAGAAGCTTTCTTT
TRBV6-5	.	TRBJ1-1	once	CASMQGSEAFF	TGTGCCAGCATGCAGGGTTCTGAAGCTTTCTTT
TRBV9	.	TRBJ2-3	.	CASSVGVGGSGDTQYF	TGTGCCAGCAGCGTAGGAGTGGGGGGTAGTGGAGATACGCAGTATTTT
TRBV4-1	.	TRBJ2-7	many	CASSQGSLGQDPYEQYF	TGCGCCAGCAGCCAGGGTTCCCTAGGGCAGGATCCCTACGAGCAGTACTTC
TRBV7-2	.	TRBJ1-2	few	CASSPRGGPSLTNYGYTF	TGTGCCAGCAGCCCGCGTGGGGGACCGTCCTTAACTAACTATGGCTACACCTTC
TRBV18	.	TRBJ1-1	.	CASSLSTQHRQRGMNTEAFF	TGTGCCAGCTCACTTTCAACCCAGCACCGACAAAGAGGCATGAACACTGAAGCTTTCTTT
TRBV7-7	TRBD2	TRBJ2-2	.	CASGKERSGELFF	TGTGCTAGCGGGAAGGAGAGATCCGGGGAGCTGTTTTTT
TRBV3-1	.	TRBJ1-1	many	CASSPNWGAEAFF	TGTGCCAGCAGCCCAAACTGGGGCGCTGAAGCTTTCTTT
TRBV7-9	TRBD1	TRBJ2-7	.	CASSFGQGPSYEQYF	TGTGCCAGCAGCTTCGGACAGGGTCCCTCCTACGAGCAGTACTTC
TRBV7-3	.	TRBJ2-1	few	CASSSTIRDEQFF	TGTGCCAGCAGCTCCACGATTCGGGATGAGCAGTTCTTC
TRBV2	.	TRBJ2-7	.	CASIGVVAYEQYF	TGTGCCAGCATCGGGGTAGTCGCCTACGAGCAGTACTTC
TRBV12-5	.	TRBJ1-1	few	CASGLGDTEAFF	TGTGCTAGTGGTTTGGGTGACACTGAAGCTTTCTTT
TRBV18	.	TRBJ2-3	.	CASSPLPQGTDTQYF	TGTGCCAGCTCACCCTTACCCCAGGGGACAGATACGCAGTATTTT
TRBV6-6	TRBD2	TRBJ2-3	many	CASILSGGGTDTQYF	TGTGCCAGCATCCTAAGCGGGGGGGGCACAGATACGCAGTATTTT
TRBV5-1	.	TRBJ2-1	.	CASSLGGQGNEQFF	TGCGCCAGCAGCTTGGGGGGGCAGGGGAATGAGCAGTTCTTC
TRBV28	.	TRBJ1-1	once	CASRRGGPSTEAFF	TGTGCCAGCAGACGAGGGGGGCCGAGCACTGAAGCTTTCTTT
TRBV20-1	.	TRBJ2-1	.	CSAREFNLYNEQFF	TGCAGTGCTAGAGAATTTAACCTTTACAATGAGCAGTTCTTC
TRBV20-1	.	TRBJ2-1	few	CSMVDSINNEQFF	TGCAGTATGGTGGACTCAATTAACAATGAGCAGTTCTTC
TRBV10-3	TRBD2	TRBJ2-7	few	CAISSRLLAGAYEQYF	TGTGCCATCAGTTCTCGCCTACTAGCGGGAGCCTACGAGCAGTACTTC
TRBV7-9	TRBD1	TRBJ1-5	few	CASNSGGDRDNQPQHF	TGTGCCAGCAACTCCGGCGGAGACAGGGACAATCAGCCCCAGCATTTT
TRBV11-2	TRBD1	TRBJ1-6	many	CASSLDRVNSPLHF	TGTGCCAGCAGCCTGGACAGGGTAAATTCACCCCTCCACTTT
TRBV24-1	.	TRBJ2-3	.	CATSESQGTDTQYF	TGTGCCACCAGTGAATCTCAGGGAACAGATACGCAGTATTTT
TRBV2	.	TRBJ2-2	.	CARTQPTGELFF	TGTGCCAGGACCCAGCCGACCGGGGAGCTGTTTTTT
TRBV20-1	TRBD1	TRBJ2-1	.	CSARDGQGGDEQFF	TGCAGTGCTAGGGACGGACAGGGTGGCGATGAGCAGTTCTTC
TRBV19	.	TRBJ1-2	.	CASSLGSWYGYTF	TGTGCCAGTAGCCTGGGCTCTTGGTATGGCTACACCTTC
TRBV7-9	.	TRBJ1-4	few	CASSPDHVKEKLFF	TGTGCCAGCAGCCCAGACCACGTCAAGGAAAAACTGTTTTTT
TRBV20-1	TRBD2	TRBJ2-5	few	CSAIAGVSYQETQYF	TGCAGTGCTATAGCGGGGGTCTCGTATCAAGAGACCCAGTACTTC
TRBV6-2/TRBV6-3	TRBD2	TRBJ2-3	few	CASSKLAGGADTQYF	TGTGCCAGCAGTAAACTAGCGGGAGGCGCAGATACGCAGTATTTT
TRBV21-1	.	TRBJ2-7	.	CPHSAFEQYF	TGTCCTCACTCGGCATTCGAGCAGTACTTC
TRBV6-6	.	TRBJ1-5	.	CASTLSISREQPQHF	TGTGCCAGCACCCTCTCTATAAGTAGGGAGCAGCCCCAGCATTTT
TRBV20-1	.	TRBJ2-7	.	CSAPVLATGAYEQYF	TGCAGTGCACCGGTTTTGGCAACTGGGGCCTACGAGCAGTACTTC
TRBV10-3	.	TRBJ2-5	.	CATDGGEETQYF	TGTGCCACCGATGGAGGGGAAGAGACCCAGTACTTC
TRBV7-9	TRBD2	TRBJ2-3	many	CASSSPGRGTDTQYF	TGTGCCAGCAGTTCCCCAGGGAGGGGCACAGATACGCAGTATTTT
TRBV20-1	TRBD1	TRBJ2-3	.	CSASGTGISKSTDTQYF	TGCAGTGCCAGCGGGACAGGGATTTCTAAAAGCACAGATACGCAGTATTTT
TRBV3-1	TRBD2	TRBJ2-1	.	CASSYSPPGLAGGEQFF	TGTGCCAGCAGCTATTCTCCACCGGGACTAGCGGGGGGTGAGCAGTTCTTC
TRBV7-9	TRBD2	TRBJ2-1	.	CASSPLLAGNRSYNEQFF	TGTGCCAGCAGCCCCCTACTAGCGGGAAATCGGTCCTACAATGAGCAGTTCTTC
TRBV4-2	TRBD2	TRBJ2-1	.	CASTPSPKRGGYNEQFF	TGTGCCAGCACCCCAAGCCCCAAGCGGGGGGGCTACAATGAGCAGTTCTTC
TRBV6-2/TRBV6-3	.	TRBJ2-7	few	CASSYPLHEQYF	TGTGCCAGCAGTTACCCACTCCACGAGCAGTACTTC
TRBV12-3/TRBV12-4	TRBD2	TRBJ2-7	few	CASSFGGSYDEQYF	TGTGCCAGCAGTTTCGGGGGGAGCTACGACGAGCAGTACTTC
TRBV11-3	.	TRBJ2-1	few	CASSFFAGRIYNEQFF	TGTGCCAGCAGCTTTTTCGCCGGGCGGATCTACAATGAGCAGTTCTTC
TRBV12-3/TRBV12-4	.	TRBJ2-3	many	CASSPSGTSSDTQYF	TGTGCCAGCAGTCCCTCCGGGACCAGCAGCGATACGCAGTATTTT
TRBV6-1	.	TRBJ1-2	few	CASSEEFSGYTF	TGTGCCAGCAGTGAAGAGTTTAGCGGCTACACCTTC
TRBV7-9	TRBD2	TRBJ2-2	few	CASSQREANTGELFF	TGTGCCAGCAGCCAGCGGGAGGCGAACACCGGGGAGCTGTTTTTT
TRBV5-4	.	TRBJ1-5	few	CASSLSPVSNQPQHF	TGTGCCAGCAGCTTAAGCCCTGTGAGCAATCAGCCCCAGCATTTT
TRBV20-1	.	TRBJ1-1	few	CSARGVNTEAFF	TGCAGTGCTAGGGGAGTCAACACTGAAGCTTTCTTT
TRBV2	TRBD2	TRBJ2-7	.	CASSEGLAGVHEQYF	TGTGCCAGCAGTGAGGGACTAGCGGGAGTCCACGAGCAGTACTTC
TRBV3-1	TRBD1	TRBJ2-7	few	CASSQGMRQGNYEQYF	TGTGCCAGCAGCCAAGGGATGCGACAGGGAAATTACGAGCAGTACTTC
TRBV12-3/TRBV12-4	TRBD2	TRBJ2-7	.	CASRGGRFYEQYF	TGTGCCTCCCGGGGGGGGAGATTTTACGAGCAGTACTTC
TRBV20-1	TRBD1	TRBJ1-1	few	CSARPGQESLYTEAFF	TGCAGTGCTAGGCCGGGACAGGAGTCACTATACACTGAAGCTTTCTTT
TRBV5-6	.	TRBJ2-7	.	CASSSSTRPPYEQYF	TGTGCCAGCAGCAGTTCCACCCGACCCCCCTACGAGCAGTACTTC
TRBV12-3/TRBV12-4	.	TRBJ1-5	few	CASSFRRDQPQHF	TGTGCCAGCAGTTTCCGGCGGGATCAGCCCCAGCATTTT